The text below deals with one T cell receptor (beta chain). What this receptor recognizes is not known. It has no much larger one-base neighbor in the sample; base qualities were not kept. The record originates from a study of cytomegalovirus exposure and HLA in healthy donors (dated 2017 in TCRdb). Some background on the complete study: An earlier analysis of roughly 500 of the donors reported approximately 290 Gb of sequence data and some 120 million unique TCR beta sequences from 150 million to 200 million T cells. The T cell repertoires of roughly 660 subjects were profiled by immunosequencing and related to cytomegalovirus serostatus. About 280 gigabases of sequencing data and 75 million to 85 million unique TCR sequences made up an early release that covered roughly 670 HLA-typed donors. Both class I and class II loci were covered by HLA typing, at four-digit resolution. Besides the first cohort of around 700 subjects, a separate validation cohort made up of 120 or so different subjects was used. The study aimed to test whether cataloging public T cell receptors could reveal signatures of past pathogen exposure. In a later genetic analysis, genome-wide SNP genotypes for about 55% of the 666 donors were used, and that subset was treated as a discovery cohort. To study patterns of TCR occurrence, a later analysis re-analyzed previously published TCR beta repertoires from more than 550 donors and added high-resolution HLA genotyping. High-throughput TCR immunosequencing, statistical association of individual TCRs with disease status, and machine learning were combined to predict cytomegalovirus infection status. Donor age, sex, ethnicity and CMV serostatus were collected together with the repertoire data. Because of strong linkage in the cohort, roughly five DR-DQ haplotypes were treated as single units for association and clustering. Among around 400 genotyped donors of the cohort, an average of approximately 200,000 unique TCR beta nucleotide sequences was sequenced per donor, of which 15% to 20% were non-productive. All discovery cohort repertoires had been generated on a single sequencing platform. The number of donors typed differed by locus, with about 629-630 for A, B, C, DRB1 and DQB1, roughly 520 for DQA1, 606 for DPA1, and some 440 for DPB1. Among the roughly 400 genotyped donors, under 90% belonged to the genetic ancestry cluster associated with self-reported Caucasian donors. An earlier analysis of several hundred of the donors applied high-throughput TCR beta sequencing to assess whether each TCR beta V gene segment acted as functional or pseudogenic. Rather than using new phenotypic data, the later analysis identified candidate immune exposures from TCR beta sequences and from how often those sequences occurred across donors.

The method was the immunoSEQ multiplex PCR assay. For the multiplex PCR, a mixture combining 60 forward primers for TCR Vbeta segments and 13 reverse primers for TCR Jbeta segments was used. The CDR3 region of rearranged TCR beta genes was amplified from genomic DNA with a multiplex PCR assay. The Illumina HiSeq System was used to sequence the amplified TCR beta libraries as 87-base-pair reads. Turning to the authors' computational methods: Across the 666 repertoires, a later analysis counted 78 million or so unique TCR beta chains, roughly 11 million of which were shared by at least two donors. A nearest-neighbor algorithm error-corrected the raw reads and collapsed the reads into unique sequences, merging closely related sequences to remove PCR and sequencing errors. CDR3 sequences were aligned to IMGT reference sequences to assign V, D and J gene segments. For a sequence to be retained, at least a six-nucleotide match to both a V gene segment and a J gene segment was required. A rearrangement counted as productive if the CDR3 had no stop codons and remained in frame with V and J, and every other rearrangement counted as non-productive. Following IMGT convention, CDR3 was defined as the stretch from the second conserved V-encoded cysteine up to the conserved J-encoded phenylalanine. Sequences without an unambiguous match to a single V gene segment were excluded from the earlier analysis of about 630 of the donors. An earlier analysis of 587 of the donors classified V segments as functional when productive rearrangements were above 56.7% and as segregating when the standard deviation between donors was above 5%. A statistical classification framework was built for diagnosing cytomegalovirus status from the catalog of TCR beta chain sequences. V and J gene assignment, in a later analysis, came from comparing TCR nucleotide sequences with IMGT/GENE-DB human TR gene sequences. Using the TCRdist pipeline, a later analysis assigned CDR3 sequences along with most-parsimonious VDJ recombination scenarios. In a later analysis, each TCR beta chain was defined by its CDR3 amino acid sequence together with its V-gene family, and reads without a unique V-gene family were excluded. A later analysis removed 550 to 650 highly shared, low-generation-probability nucleotide sequences to deal with suspected cross-contamination and a sequencing artifact. In a later analysis, a clonal expansion index was calculated for each public chain from normalized within-repertoire ranks of inferred template counts. Generation probabilities in a later analysis came from a VDJ recombination model fitted to out-of-frame rearrangements, and those results were checked against IGoR. Hypergeometric tests were used in a later analysis to score TCR-TCR, TCR-HLA and TCR-CMV co-occurrence, with a repertoire-size bias correction applied to the TCR pairs. To estimate false discovery rates, a later analysis permuted the HLA or CMV assignments 20 times. In a later analysis, co-occurring TCRs were grouped with DBSCAN, and TCRdist sequence similarity was added when clustering was performed within HLA-allele-positive subsets. Repertoires with fewer than 30,000 or more than 120,000 public chains were left out of co-occurrence clustering, as were five repertoires with anomalous nucleotide sharing. Not all clones reach the TCRdb copy of this immuneACCESS table, which keeps in-frame sequences only. Checked studies attribute under half of the gap to unresolved V genes and leave the rest unexplained. For V, J and clone size, that table is used; D and trimming come from the DNA. The sample table shows around 140,000 clones, and around 82% are seen once. Less than 3% of the sample is held by the ten biggest clonotypes.

The CDR3 holds 16 amino acids from the cysteine to the phenylalanine. Just the 48-base CDR3 DNA is kept, in frame starting at base 1. The junction shows trimming of 6 bases on V and 5 bases on J, and the gene matches do not reach 11 bases of it. CDR1 and CDR2 are read off the germline V gene (reference sequence) as MNHEY and SMNVEV. Study-wide findings and limitations: This cohort had only TCR beta chains sequenced, and the lack of alpha or paired-chain data limited which features could be detected. An earlier analysis of some 560 of the donors showed that most TCR beta V segments appeared in productive rearrangements either about 87% or about 30% of the time, which broadly matched IMGT annotations. The classifier was reported to diagnose cytomegalovirus status with high specificity and sensitivity in both the original cohort and the validation cohort. The 87-base-pair reads could not distinguish some IMGT-functional V segments, including TRBV6-2 and TRBV6-3, so those segments were excluded. Presence/absence analyses assumed roughly uniform sequencing depth across donors, an assumption that may not hold. A later analysis found that most CMV-associated TCR beta chains appeared HLA-restricted, with HLA associations seemingly driven largely by CMV exposure. Strong co-occurrence of HLA alleles, especially DR and DQ, made assigning TCR associations to individual alleles difficult. A total of 150 to 200 TCR beta chains were listed by the study as associated with cytomegalovirus. In a later analysis, HLA-associated TCR beta chains showed more clonal expansion and lower generation probabilities than non-associated chains that were equally common. According to a later genetic analysis, donors in an Asian-associated ancestry cluster had fewer N-insertions in productive TCRs than the approximately 630-donor mean. A further reported finding was that TCR beta sequences accurately predicted the HLA-A and HLA-B alleles for most subjects in the first cohort. It was suggested by the authors that the approach could potentially be generalized to other disease states and immunological phenotypes. The only immune exposure information available for the cohort was CMV serostatus. In vitro tests confirmed that three of the cytomegalovirus-associated TCR beta chains recognize cytomegalovirus antigens. HLA typing was unavailable for some donors at each locus, so association tests used only the typed subset. In a later genetic analysis, a missense DCLRE1C variant was associated with V-gene and J-gene trimming of TCR beta chains, and the association was replicated in an independent cohort. Several of the top co-occurrence clusters appeared to be linked to parvovirus B19, influenza, CMV and Epstein-Barr virus, according to a later analysis. Specific HLA alleles were associated with over 15,000 TCR beta sequences at a false discovery rate of 0.05 in a later analysis. Correlated functional status among segregating V segments might be attributable to linkage disequilibrium, but an unknown experimental factor could not be ruled out. The sequencing pipeline was judged likely to have produced a cluster of highly shared sequence variants as a technical artifact. According to a later analysis, TCR association rates differed among HLA loci, with DRB1 alleles showing the most associated TCRs and HLA-C alleles showing the fewest. Some 16 rarely observed V segments, including chromosome 9 orphons, were excluded from the earlier analysis of just under 600 of the donors because counts were too low. Across donors, most TCR sequences were observed very rarely, whereas some public TCRs were present in many individuals.

In total, 600 or so healthy bone marrow donors made up the cohort. At the time of sampling, every cohort member was nominally healthy, though immune exposures that went unrecorded were likely present. The donor tested CMV seronegative and was one of the 352 seronegative cohort members. Each donor provided a peripheral blood sample, and peripheral blood mononuclear cells were used for TCR beta sequencing. Genomic DNA was extracted from the blood cell samples with the Qiagen DNeasy Blood Extraction Kit. The TCR comes from a man aged 50-59 years in good health and CMV-seronegative. Sequences were obtained from PBMCs. The sequence joins TRBV27 to TRBJ2-7; TRBD1 matches 12 bases in the middle. The base sequence is TGTGCCAGCAGGATGACCCCTAGGGACAGGGGGCACGAGCAGTACTTC. It translates as CASRMTPRDRGHEQYF.